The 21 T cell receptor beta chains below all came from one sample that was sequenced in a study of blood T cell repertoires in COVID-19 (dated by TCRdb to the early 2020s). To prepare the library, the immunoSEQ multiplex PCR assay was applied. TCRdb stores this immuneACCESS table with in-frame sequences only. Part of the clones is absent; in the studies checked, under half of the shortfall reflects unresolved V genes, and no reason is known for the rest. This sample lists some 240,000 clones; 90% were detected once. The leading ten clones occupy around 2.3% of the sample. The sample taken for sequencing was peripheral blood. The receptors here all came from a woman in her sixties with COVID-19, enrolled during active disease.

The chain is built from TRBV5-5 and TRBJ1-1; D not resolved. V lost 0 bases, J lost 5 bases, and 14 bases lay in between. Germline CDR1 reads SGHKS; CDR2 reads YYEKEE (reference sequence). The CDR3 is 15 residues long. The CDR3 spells CASSLDEGRGTEAFF. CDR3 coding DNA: TGTGCCAGCAGCTTGGACGAGGGCCGAGGGACTGAAGCTTTCTTT.

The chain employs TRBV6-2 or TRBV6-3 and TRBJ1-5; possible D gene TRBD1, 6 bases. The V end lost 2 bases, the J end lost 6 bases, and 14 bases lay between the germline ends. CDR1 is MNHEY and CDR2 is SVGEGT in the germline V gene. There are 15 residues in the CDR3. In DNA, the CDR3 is TGTGCCAGCAGTTACGGGGCAGGGGCGGCTCAGCCCCAGCATTTT. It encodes CASSYGAGAAQPQHF.

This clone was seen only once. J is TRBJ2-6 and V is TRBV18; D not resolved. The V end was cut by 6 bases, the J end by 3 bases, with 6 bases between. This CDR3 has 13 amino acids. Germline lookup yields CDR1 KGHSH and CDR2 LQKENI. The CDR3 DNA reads TGTGCCAGCTCCCCATATGGGGCCAACGTCCTGACTTTC. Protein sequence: CASSPYGANVLTF. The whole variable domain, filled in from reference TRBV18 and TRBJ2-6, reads NAGVMQNPRHLVRRRGQEARLRCSPMKGHSHVYWYRQLPEEGLKFMVYLQKENIIDESGMPKERFSAEFPKEGPSILRIQQVVRGDSAAYFCASSPYGANVLTFGAGSRLTVL.

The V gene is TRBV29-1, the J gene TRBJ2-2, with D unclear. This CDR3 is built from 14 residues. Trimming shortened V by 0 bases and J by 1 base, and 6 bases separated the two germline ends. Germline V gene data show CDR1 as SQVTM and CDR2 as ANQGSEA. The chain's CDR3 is CSVEESGNTGELFF. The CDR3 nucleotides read TGCAGCGTTGAAGAATCAGGGAACACCGGGGAGCTGTTTTTT.

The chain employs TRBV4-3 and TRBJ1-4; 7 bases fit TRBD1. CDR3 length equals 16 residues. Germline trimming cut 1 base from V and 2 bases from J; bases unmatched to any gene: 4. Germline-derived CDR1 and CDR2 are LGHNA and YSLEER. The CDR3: CASSQGPQGTNEKLFF. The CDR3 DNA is TGCGCCAGCAGCCAAGGGCCACAGGGGACTAATGAAAAACTGTTTTTT.

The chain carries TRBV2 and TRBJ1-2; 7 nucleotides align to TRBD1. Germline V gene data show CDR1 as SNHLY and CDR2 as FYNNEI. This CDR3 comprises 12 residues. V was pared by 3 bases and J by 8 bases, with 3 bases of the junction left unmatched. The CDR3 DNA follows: TGTGCCAGCAGTGATGCAGGGGGGGGCTACACCTTC. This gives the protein CASSDAGGGYTF.

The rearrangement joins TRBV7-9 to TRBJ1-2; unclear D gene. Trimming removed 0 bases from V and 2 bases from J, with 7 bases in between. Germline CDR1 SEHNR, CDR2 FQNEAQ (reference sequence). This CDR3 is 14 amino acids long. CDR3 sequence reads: CASSLAQLNYGYTF. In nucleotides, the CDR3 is TGTGCCAGCAGCTTAGCACAGCTAAACTATGGCTACACCTTC. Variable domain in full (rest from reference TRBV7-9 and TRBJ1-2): DTGVSQNPRHKITKRGQNVTFRCDPISEHNRLYWYRQTLGQGPEFLTYFQNEAQLEKSRLLSDRFSAERPKGSFSTLEIQRTEQGDSAMYLCASSLAQLNYGYTFGSGTRLTVV.

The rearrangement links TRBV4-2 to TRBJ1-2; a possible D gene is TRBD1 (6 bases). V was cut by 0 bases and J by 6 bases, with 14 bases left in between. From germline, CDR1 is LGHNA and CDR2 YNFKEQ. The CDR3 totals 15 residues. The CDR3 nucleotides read TGTGCCAGCAGCCAAGATAACAGGGTCAATCATGGCTACACCTTC. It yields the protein CASSQDNRVNHGYTF.

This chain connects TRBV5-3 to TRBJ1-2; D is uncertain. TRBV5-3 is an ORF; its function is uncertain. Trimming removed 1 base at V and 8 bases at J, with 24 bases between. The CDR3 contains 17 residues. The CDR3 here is CARSLYKAGVDSIGYTF. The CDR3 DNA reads TGTGCCAGAAGCTTGTACAAGGCTGGAGTTGATTCTATCGGCTACACCTTC.

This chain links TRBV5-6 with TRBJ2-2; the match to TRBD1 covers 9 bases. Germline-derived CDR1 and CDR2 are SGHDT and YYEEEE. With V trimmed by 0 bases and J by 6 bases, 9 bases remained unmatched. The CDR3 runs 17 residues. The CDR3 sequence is CASSLVRTGAPSGELFF. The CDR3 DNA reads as TGTGCCAGCAGCTTGGTTAGGACAGGGGCGCCTTCCGGGGAGCTGTTTTTT.

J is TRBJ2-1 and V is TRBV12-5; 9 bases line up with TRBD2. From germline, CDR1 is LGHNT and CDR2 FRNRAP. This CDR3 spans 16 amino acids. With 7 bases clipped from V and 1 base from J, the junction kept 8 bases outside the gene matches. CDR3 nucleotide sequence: TGTGCTAGTGATCTCACTAGCGGGCGTTCCTACAATGAGCAGTTCTTC. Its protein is CASDLTSGRSYNEQFF. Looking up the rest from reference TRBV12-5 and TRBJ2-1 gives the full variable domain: DARVTQTPRHKVTEMGQEVTMRCQPILGHNTVFWYRQTMMQGLELLAYFRNRAPLDDSGMPKDRFSAEMPDATLATLKIQPSEPRDSAVYFCASDLTSGRSYNEQFFGPGTRLTVL.

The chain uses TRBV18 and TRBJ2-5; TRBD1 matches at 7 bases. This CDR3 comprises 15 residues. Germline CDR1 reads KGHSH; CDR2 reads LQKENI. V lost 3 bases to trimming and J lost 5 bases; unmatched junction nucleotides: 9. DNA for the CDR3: TGTGCCAGCTCACCGCTCAGGGGGAACGCGGAGACCCAGTACTTC. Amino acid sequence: CASSPLRGNAETQYF.

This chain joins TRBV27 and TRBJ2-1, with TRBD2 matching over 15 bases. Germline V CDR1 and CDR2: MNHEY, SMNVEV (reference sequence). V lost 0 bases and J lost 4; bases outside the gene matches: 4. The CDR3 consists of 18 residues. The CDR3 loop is CASSLSRTSGGAYNEQFF. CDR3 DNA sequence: TGTGCCAGCAGTTTATCCCGGACTAGCGGGGGGGCTTACAATGAGCAGTTCTTC.

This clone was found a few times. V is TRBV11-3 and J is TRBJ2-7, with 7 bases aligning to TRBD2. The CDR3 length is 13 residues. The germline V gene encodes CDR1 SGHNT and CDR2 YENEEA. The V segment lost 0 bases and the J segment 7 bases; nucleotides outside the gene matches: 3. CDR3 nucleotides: TGTGCCAGCAGCTTAGATACGGGAGGAGAGCAGTACTTC. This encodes CASSLDTGGEQYF.

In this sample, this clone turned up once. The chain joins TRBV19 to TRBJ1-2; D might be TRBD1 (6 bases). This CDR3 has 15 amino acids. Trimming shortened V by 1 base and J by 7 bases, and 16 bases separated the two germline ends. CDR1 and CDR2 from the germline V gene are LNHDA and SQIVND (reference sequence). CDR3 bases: TGTGCCAGTAGTATAGTTTGGGACACCAGGGTTGGCTACACCTTC. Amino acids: CASSIVWDTRVGYTF.

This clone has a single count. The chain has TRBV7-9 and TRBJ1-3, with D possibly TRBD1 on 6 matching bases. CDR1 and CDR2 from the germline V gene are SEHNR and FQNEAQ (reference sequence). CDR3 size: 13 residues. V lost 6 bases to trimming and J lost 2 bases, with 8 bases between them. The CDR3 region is CASRSGAGNTIYF. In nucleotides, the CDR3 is TGTGCCAGCAGGTCAGGGGCTGGAAACACCATATATTTT.

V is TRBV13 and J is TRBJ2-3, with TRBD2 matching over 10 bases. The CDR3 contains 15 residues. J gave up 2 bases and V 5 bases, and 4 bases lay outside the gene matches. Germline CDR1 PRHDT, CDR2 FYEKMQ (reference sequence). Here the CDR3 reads CASSALAGATDTQYF. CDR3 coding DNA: TGTGCCAGCAGCGCCCTAGCGGGGGCCACAGATACGCAGTATTTT.

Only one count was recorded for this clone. For the CDR3, the DNA is TGTGCCACCAGCAGTCCCTACAGGGAACCCAATCAGCCCCAGCATTTT. Encoded protein: CATSSPYREPNQPQHF. The chain is built from TRBV15 and TRBJ1-5; possible D gene TRBD1, 6 bases. Trimming took off 3 bases at V and 3 bases at J, with 15 bases between the two ends. This CDR3 spans 16 amino acids. CDR1 and CDR2 (germline): LNHNV, YYDKDF (reference sequence).

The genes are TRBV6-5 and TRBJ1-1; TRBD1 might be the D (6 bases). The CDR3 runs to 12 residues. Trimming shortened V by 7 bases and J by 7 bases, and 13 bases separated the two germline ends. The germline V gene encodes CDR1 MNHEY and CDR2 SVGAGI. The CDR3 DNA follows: TGTGCCAGCAAAGACAGGAGCCGTGAAGCTTTCTTT. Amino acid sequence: CASKDRSREAFF.

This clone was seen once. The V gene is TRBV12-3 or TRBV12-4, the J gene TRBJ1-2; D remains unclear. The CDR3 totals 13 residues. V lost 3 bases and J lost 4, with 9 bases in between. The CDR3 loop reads CASSLLQVYGYTF. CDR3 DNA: TGTGCCAGCAGTTTGTTGCAGGTCTATGGCTACACCTTC.

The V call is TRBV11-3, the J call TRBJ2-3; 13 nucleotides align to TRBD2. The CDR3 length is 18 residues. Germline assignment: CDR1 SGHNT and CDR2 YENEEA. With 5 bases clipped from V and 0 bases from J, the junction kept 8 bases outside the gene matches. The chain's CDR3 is CASSPAGTSGISTDTQYF. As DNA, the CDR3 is TGTGCCAGCAGCCCAGCCGGGACTAGCGGGATTAGCACAGATACGCAGTATTTT.